This T cell receptor (beta chain) is from a study of cytomegalovirus exposure and HLA in healthy donors (dated by TCRdb to about 2017). Study-level background: In an earlier analysis of about 560 of the donors, 276 Gb of sequence data and approximately 100 million unique TCR beta sequences from 150 million to 200 million T cells were reported. A later genetic analysis took genome-wide SNP genotypes for about 65% of the roughly 670 donors and used that subset as a discovery cohort. Donor age, sex, ethnicity and CMV serostatus were collected together with the repertoire data. Rather than drawing on any new phenotypic data, the later analysis identified candidate immune exposures from TCR beta sequences and the way those sequences occurred across donors. All discovery cohort repertoires had been generated on a single sequencing platform. In addition to the first cohort of 666 subjects, a separate validation cohort of 120 different subjects was used. HLA typing included class I and class II loci at four-digit resolution. Typing coverage varied by locus: roughly 629-640 donors for A, B, C, DRB1 and DQB1; under 550 for DQA1; more than 600 for DPA1; 450 to 480 for DPB1. About 5 DR-DQ haplotypes were handled as single units for association and clustering, since linkage in the cohort was strong. About 320 gigabases of sequencing data and 80 million or so unique TCR sequences were included in an early release covering about 620 HLA-typed donors. To predict cytomegalovirus infection status, the study combined high-throughput TCR immunosequencing, statistical association of individual TCRs with disease status, and machine learning. On average, roughly 240,000 unique TCR beta nucleotide sequences were sequenced per donor among several hundred genotyped donors of the cohort, with roughly 18% of those sequences being non-productive. The study was designed to test whether signatures of past pathogen exposure could be identified by cataloging public T cell receptors. The genetic ancestry cluster associated with self-reported Caucasian donors included 81% of the 398 genotyped donors. A later analysis re-analyzed previously published TCR beta repertoires from roughly 630 donors and added high-resolution HLA genotyping to study TCR occurrence patterns. An earlier analysis of approximately 630 of the donors applied high-throughput TCR beta sequencing to assess whether each TCR beta V gene segment acted as functional or pseudogenic. The study profiled the T cell repertoires of under 700 subjects by immunosequencing and related them to cytomegalovirus serostatus.

In total, approximately 610 healthy bone marrow donors made up the cohort. Cohort members were all nominally healthy when sampled, although unrecorded immune exposures were likely present. The donor was CMV seronegative and belonged to the group of over 300 seronegative cohort members. Each donor provided a peripheral blood sample, and peripheral blood mononuclear cells were used for TCR beta sequencing. The Qiagen DNeasy Blood Extraction Kit was used to extract genomic DNA from the blood cell samples. The CDR3 contains 19 residues, cysteine and phenylalanine counted. CDR3 DNA only is kept here, 57 bases in frame from base 1. From a lookup of the germline V gene, CDR1 and CDR2 are MDHEN and SYDVKM. At the junction V is shortened by 5 bases and J by 3 bases, with 26 bases in between. Library method: the immunoSEQ multiplex PCR assay. A mixture of 60 forward primers for TCR Vbeta segments and 13 reverse primers for TCR Jbeta segments was used in the multiplex PCR. A multiplex PCR assay on genomic DNA amplified the CDR3 region of rearranged TCR beta genes. Amplified TCR beta libraries were sequenced as 87-base-pair reads on the Illumina HiSeq System. On the study's bioinformatics: A later analysis counted some 74 million unique TCR beta chains across the 550 to 700 repertoires, and approximately 11 million of these chains were shared by at least two donors. Raw reads were error-corrected and collapsed into unique sequences with a nearest-neighbor algorithm that merged closely related sequences to remove PCR and sequencing errors. V, D and J gene segments were assigned by aligning CDR3 sequences to IMGT reference sequences. For a sequence to be retained, a match of at least six nucleotides was required to both a V gene segment and a J gene segment. A rearrangement was called productive if the CDR3 had no stop codons and remained in frame with V and J, and every other rearrangement was called non-productive. Following IMGT convention, CDR3 was defined as the stretch from the second conserved V-encoded cysteine up to the conserved J-encoded phenylalanine. Sequences without an unambiguous match to a single V gene segment were excluded from the earlier analysis of several hundred of the donors. An earlier analysis of several hundred of the donors called V segments functional above 56.7% productive rearrangements and segregating when the between-donor standard deviation exceeded 5%. A statistical classification framework was built to diagnose cytomegalovirus status from the catalog of TCR beta chain sequences. In a later analysis, TCR nucleotide sequences were compared against IMGT/GENE-DB human TR gene sequences so that V and J genes could be assigned. The TCRdist pipeline was used in a later analysis to assign CDR3 sequences and most-parsimonious VDJ recombination scenarios. In a later analysis, each TCR beta chain was defined by its CDR3 amino acid sequence together with its V-gene family, and reads without a unique V-gene family were excluded. In a later analysis, 450 to 600 highly shared, low-generation-probability nucleotide sequences were removed to address suspected cross-contamination and a sequencing artifact. In a later analysis, a clonal expansion index for each public chain was calculated from normalized within-repertoire ranks of inferred template counts. In a later analysis, generation probabilities were computed with a VDJ recombination model fitted to out-of-frame rearrangements, and the resulting probabilities were checked against IGoR. In a later analysis, hypergeometric tests were used to score TCR-TCR, TCR-HLA and TCR-CMV co-occurrence, with a repertoire-size bias correction applied to TCR pairs. False discovery rates were estimated in a later analysis by permuting HLA or CMV assignments 20 times. In a later analysis, co-occurring TCRs were grouped with DBSCAN, and TCRdist sequence similarity was added when clustering was performed within HLA-allele-positive subsets. Repertoires with fewer than 30,000 or more than 120,000 public chains, plus five repertoires with anomalous nucleotide sharing, were excluded from co-occurrence clustering. Entries here come from immuneACCESS through TCRdb and include only in-frame sequences with V and J called. Some clones fail to appear in such tables; in the studies checked, an unresolved V gene covers under half of the shortfall, and the cause of the remainder is unknown. The V and J calls and clone size were taken over from that table, and D and trimming were inferred from the DNA. The sample table shows roughly 110,000 clones, and roughly 66% are seen once. The ten largest clones add up to about 2.2% of the sample.

With regard to this clone: Its cognate antigen has yet to be identified. Base qualities are not at hand, and no much larger clone is one base apart.

Results and caveats for the whole study, not just this receptor: The classifier was reported to diagnose cytomegalovirus status with high specificity and sensitivity in both the original and validation cohorts. An association between a missense DCLRE1C variant and V-gene and J-gene trimming of TCR beta chains was found in a later genetic analysis and replicated in an independent cohort. An earlier analysis of approximately 500 of the donors showed that most TCR beta V segments appeared in productive rearrangements either about 90% or about 30% of the time, which broadly matched IMGT annotations. Some IMGT-functional V segments, including TRBV6-2 and TRBV6-3, could not be distinguished by the 87-base-pair reads and were therefore excluded. In a later analysis, 16,951 TCR beta sequences were associated with specific HLA alleles at a false discovery rate of 0.05. HLA typing was unavailable for some donors at each locus, so association tests used only the typed subset. In a later analysis, several top co-occurrence clusters were reported to appear linked to parvovirus B19, influenza, CMV and Epstein-Barr virus. In a later analysis, the rate of TCR association differed among HLA loci, with DRB1 alleles having the most associated TCRs and HLA-C alleles having the fewest. A few of the identified cytomegalovirus-associated TCR beta chains were confirmed in vitro to be specific for cytomegalovirus antigens. For the cohort, immune exposure information was limited to CMV serostatus. Most TCR sequences were observed very rarely across donors, whereas some public TCRs were present in many individuals. Assigning TCR associations to individual alleles was difficult when HLA alleles, especially DR and DQ, strongly co-occurred. Most CMV-associated TCR beta chains appeared to be HLA-restricted in a later analysis, and the HLA associations seemed to be driven largely by CMV exposure. According to a later genetic analysis, donors in an Asian-associated ancestry cluster had fewer N-insertions in productive TCRs than the approximately 690-donor mean. In a later analysis, HLA-associated TCR beta chains were found to be more clonally expanded and to have lower generation probabilities than equally common non-associated chains. The study gave a list of 150 to 200 TCR beta chains associated with cytomegalovirus. According to the authors, the approach could potentially be generalized to other disease states and immunological phenotypes. A cluster of highly shared sequence variants was judged likely to be a technical artifact of the sequencing pipeline. A further reported finding was that TCR beta sequences accurately predicted the HLA-A and HLA-B alleles for most subjects in the first cohort. Linkage disequilibrium might explain the correlated functional status among segregating V segments, but an unknown experimental factor could not be ruled out. Roughly 15 rarely observed V segments, including chromosome 9 orphons, were excluded from the earlier analysis of about 600 of the donors because counts were too low. Sequencing depth was assumed to be roughly uniform across donors in the presence/absence analyses, though that assumption may not hold. This cohort had only TCR beta chains sequenced, and the lack of alpha or paired-chain data limited which features could be detected.

The chain joins TRBV28 to TRBJ1-5; perhaps TRBD1 is the D gene, with 6 bases matching. The sequence came from a woman under 40 in good health and CMV-seronegative. Sequencing input: PBMCs. The CDR3 region reads CASSHTNNRDGEINQPQHF. The DNA sequence is given as TGTGCCAGCAGTCACACTAATAACAGGGACGGGGAGATCAATCAGCCCCAGCATTTT. This CDR3, with the reference TRBV28 and TRBJ1-5 proteins standing in past its ends, gives the full variable domain DVKVTQSSRYLVKRTGEKVFLECVQDMDHENMFWYRQDPGLGLRLIYFSYDVKMKEKGDIPEGYSVSREKKERFSLILESASTNQTSMYLCASSHTNNRDGEINQPQHFGDGTRLSIL.